What follows are 9 T cell receptor beta chains derived from one specimen sequenced in a study of T-cell reconstitution after alpha-beta-depleted transplantation in children. For TCRbeta, the library was prepared with unique molecular identifiers. TCRdb independently ran MiXCR on the PCR reads; one entry per CDR3 protein. The table has some 340,000 distinct CDR3 sequences, about a tenth seen once; the top ten hold approximately 2.3%. The material was PBMCs from the stem cell graft donor, obtained from the stem cell graft. These receptors all stem from a human donor who donated a stem cell graft to a child with acute lymphoblastic leukemia.

The chain links TRBV4-2 to TRBJ1-2; 9 nucleotides agree with TRBD1. Per the germline V gene, CDR1 is LGHNA and CDR2 is YNFKEQ. The V and J ends lost 4 bases and 6 bases, in that order; junction bases with no gene match: 3. The CDR3 runs 13 residues. DNA of the CDR3: TGTGCCAGCAGCCCCGGACAGGGGCATGGCTACACCTTC. This encodes CASSPGQGHGYTF.

The V gene is TRBV7-9, the J gene TRBJ2-1, with D hard to call. The CDR3 has 13 residues. Trimming left V 4 bases short and J 9 bases short, with 13 bases between. The germline gives CDR1 SEHNR, CDR2 FQNEAQ (reference sequence). The DNA of the CDR3 is TGTGCCAGCAGCTCCCAAGTGCCGGCTGAGCAGTTCTTC. Protein product: CASSSQVPAEQFF.

This chain uses TRBV30 with TRBJ2-2; D remains ambiguous. The germline V and J ends were trimmed by 2 bases and 6 bases, with 10 bases remaining between them. The CDR3 runs 13 residues. Germline V lookup: CDR1 GTSNPN, CDR2 SVGIG (reference sequence). The chain's CDR3 is CAWSLRTAGELFF. CDR3 in DNA: TGTGCCTGGAGTCTCAGGACGGCCGGGGAGCTGTTTTTT.

This clonotype has more than one count but fewer than ten. The DNA for the CDR3 is TGTGCCAGCAGCATGACAGGGCATAACGGGGACGAGCAGTACTTC. Its protein is CASSMTGHNGDEQYF. The V gene is TRBV7-9, the J gene TRBJ2-7; 7 bases line up with TRBD1. The germline gives CDR1 SEHNR, CDR2 FQNEAQ (reference sequence). CDR3 length: 15 residues. J was trimmed by 5 bases and V by 5 bases; bases with no gene match: 12.

This clonotype was counted ten times or more. The chain carries TRBV12-3 or TRBV12-4 and TRBJ1-2, with no clear D. V was clipped by 6 bases and J by 5 bases, with 16 bases between them. This CDR3 region has 14 residues. The CDR3 loop reads CASSPNADAYGYTF. CDR3 bases: TGTGCCAGCAGCCCTAACGCGGACGCTTATGGCTACACCTTC.

The CDR3 nucleotides read TGTGCCAGCAGCTTAGACTATTCCTACGAGCAGTACTTC. This encodes CASSLDYSYEQYF. V and J are TRBV7-2 and TRBJ2-7; the D is unclear. This CDR3 comprises 13 residues. The V gene's germline CDR1 is SGHTA and CDR2 FQGNSA. Trimming left V 1 base short and J 1 base short, with 5 bases between. Filled out from reference TRBV7-2 and TRBJ2-7, the complete variable domain reads GAGVSQSPSNKVTEKGKDVELRCDPISGHTALYWYRQSLGQGLEFLIYFQGNSAPDKSGLPSDRFSAERTGGSVSTLTIQRTQQEDSAVYLCASSLDYSYEQYFGPGTRLTVT.

This sequence joins TRBV6-2 or TRBV6-3 and TRBJ1-5, with D perhaps TRBD1 (5 bases). From germline, CDR1 is MNHEY and CDR2 SVGEGT. The V end was cut by 0 bases, the J end by 7 bases, with 13 bases between. This CDR3 has 15 residues. The CDR3 loop is CASSYSAGGRQPQHF. In nucleotides, the CDR3 is TGTGCCAGCAGTTACTCTGCTGGGGGTAGGCAGCCCCAGCATTTT.

V and J are TRBV29-1 and TRBJ2-7, with a possible D match to TRBD2 (6 bases). Germline V lookup: CDR1 SQVTM, CDR2 ANQGSEA. CDR3 length: 13 amino acids. Trimming left V 5 bases short and J 0 bases short, with 11 bases between. The CDR3 coding sequence is TGCAGCGTTATCGGCGGGGACTCCTACGAGCAGTACTTC. This gives the protein CSVIGGDSYEQYF.

The CDR3 DNA reads as TGCAGCTTCGGCTTCGGGGGTTCCACTGAAGCTTTCTTT. This gives the protein CSFGFGGSTEAFF. The chain uses TRBV29-1 and TRBJ1-1; a weak D match, TRBD1 (5 bases). V was shortened by 8 bases and J by 4 bases, with 17 bases between the two germline ends. From germline, CDR1 is SQVTM and CDR2 ANQGSEA. The CDR3 sequence is 13 residues long. The full variable domain, its missing parts supplied by reference TRBV29-1 and TRBJ1-1, is SAVISQKPSRDICQRGTSLTIQCQVDSQVTMMFWYRQQPGQSLTLIATANQGSEATYESGFVIDKFPISRPNLTFSTLTVSNMSPEDSSIYLCSFGFGGSTEAFFGQGTRLTVV.